This T cell receptor (beta chain) was captured in a study of OX40 agonist ivuxolimab in advanced cancers. Notes on the research overall: Ivuxolimab, which targeted the costimulatory receptor OX40 (CD134), was an agonistic, fully human IgG2 monoclonal antibody. Of the 50 to 55 dose-escalation patients, hepatocellular carcinoma was present in around 19, melanoma in roughly 15, renal cell carcinoma in 9 and head and neck cancer in 9. Prior anti-PD-1, anti-PD-L1 or anti-CTLA-4 therapy was permitted, and checkpoint inhibitors had been received by approximately 39% of dose-escalation patients. The monotherapy dose-escalation portion (N of about 50 patients) of the phase I ivuxolimab trial is reported in the paper. In the dose-escalation cohort, around four fifths of patients were male, and the mean age was roughly 56 years with a range of roughly 23 to 79. Intravenous ivuxolimab was administered to patients every 2 weeks at six dose levels: 0.01, 0.1, 0.3, 1.5, 3 and 10 mg/kg. The point of sequencing TCRbeta in the periphery was to test whether ivuxolimab changed TCR sequence diversity and drove clonal T-cell expansion. Three dose-escalation patients achieved partial responses, one with hepatocellular carcinoma and two with cutaneous melanoma.

Summary of the overall study and its limitations: In the 0.1-3.0 mg/kg groups, partial responders had among the lowest normalized peripheral clonal expansion, particularly in CD8+ T cells. At doses from 0.1 to 3.0 mg/kg, clonal expansion was seen in both CD4+ and CD8+ blood T cells between baseline and week 6. The antigen specificity of the clonally expanded peripheral T cells was not determined. After ivuxolimab, expanded clones were on average more numerous among CD8+ T cells than among CD4+ T cells. Low levels of normalized T-cell clonal expansion were also seen in some patients who did not respond.

To note about this clone: This clone's antigen is unknown. No base quality information exists; no much larger clone differs at one position.

The trial excluded patients who had a history of autoimmune disease or were on systemic immunosuppression. In every dose cohort, peripheral blood was drawn for TCR sequencing at baseline, cycle 4 day 1, and cycle 7 day 1. Samples were obtained from an open-label, multicenter, first-in-human phase I dose-escalation trial of ivuxolimab. Adults with locally advanced or metastatic melanoma, renal cell, hepatocellular, or head and neck squamous cell carcinoma were enrolled in the trial. Before TCR sequencing, CD4+ T cells and CD8+ T cells from peripheral blood were sorted into separate populations. From the cysteine through the phenylalanine, the CDR3 covers 15 amino acids. Of all the DNA, just the CDR3 is kept, 45 bases in frame from base 1. The junction carries 14 bases between V and J, which are trimmed by 3 bases and 2 bases respectively. The germline V gene (reference sequence) provides CDR1 MNHEY and CDR2 SMNVEV.

Genomic DNA was extracted from sorted cells for sequencing of the TCRbeta CDR3 region. TCRbeta CDR3 regions were sequenced using the immunoSEQ Assay. The immuneACCESS repertoire file appears here via TCRdb, limited to in-frame rearrangements. These files lack a portion of the clones; in checked studies, under half of the deficit traces to unresolved V genes, and the cause of the others is not known. The sample table holds about 64,000 clones, of which around 87% were seen once. The ten largest make up 13% to 15% of the sample. The sequence was obtained from an adult with an advanced solid tumor such as melanoma, head and neck, liver or kidney cancer. Rearrangement joined TRBV27 to TRBJ2-7; TRBD1 is possibly the D segment (5 matching bases). The material sequenced was CD4+ or CD8+ T cells sorted from blood, taken in a trial of the OX40 agonist ivuxolimab. CDR3 protein: CASSFRAPGTYEQYF. The DNA reads TGTGCCAGCAGTTTCAGGGCGCCCGGCACCTACGAGCAGTACTTC.